These T cell receptor beta chains were read from a single sample in a study of CD4 T cells in relation to SARS-CoV-2 and coronaviruses. The repertoire was sequenced with immunoSEQ multiplex PCR; TCRdb's copy has only in-frame clones and lacks some. The table has 60,000 or so clones, about 94% seen once. Sequences were obtained from naive CD4+ T cells from PBMCs. Source of these receptors: a human donor in good health. The CDR3 runs from the conserved cysteine through the conserved F or W. A D gene is named only where the DNA matches it firmly. Clone size is stated in some rows and not others, as once, few, many or a class when expanded.

CDR3 protein,CDR3 DNA,clone size,D gene,V gene,J gene
CATSRDLAAFRQSSYEQYF,TGTGCCACCAGCAGAGACCTGGCCGCGTTCCGCCAAAGCTCCTACGAGCAGTACTTC,-,-,TRBV15,TRBJ2-7
CASSSGTRIGETQYF,TGTGCCAGCAGCTCCGGGACTAGAATTGGAGAGACCCAGTACTTC,-,TRBD2,TRBV5-4,TRBJ2-5
CATSDLSGGRYEQYF,TGTGCCACCAGTGATTTGTCCGGCGGGAGGTACGAGCAGTACTTC,-,TRBD2,TRBV24-1,TRBJ2-7
CASSQHTGTMGRSSYNEQFF,TGTGCCAGCAGCCAACATACCGGGACTATGGGACGAAGCTCCTACAATGAGCAGTTCTTC,-,TRBD2,TRBV3-1/TRBV3-2,TRBJ2-1
CASPPLLNQPQHF,TGTGCCAGTCCCCCGCTTCTCAATCAGCCCCAGCATTTT,few,-,TRBV19,TRBJ1-5
CASTPQGLGTQYF,TGTGCCAGTACCCCCCAGGGCCTAGGCACGCAGTATTTT,-,-,TRBV19,TRBJ2-3
CASSPAGVGGANVLTF,TGTGCCAGCTCACCCGCAGGGGTTGGTGGGGCCAACGTCCTGACTTTC,once,-,TRBV18,TRBJ2-6
CATVNQGASTNEKLFF,TGTGCCACCGTTAATCAGGGGGCTTCAACTAATGAAAAACTGTTTTTT,once,TRBD1,TRBV5-4,TRBJ1-4
CASSPSAALEQFF,TGTGCCAGCTCACCGTCTGCGGCCCTCGAGCAGTTCTTC,-,-,TRBV18,TRBJ2-1
CASSDERQPQHF,TGTGCCAGCAGTGATGAAAGGCAGCCCCAGCATTTT,once,-,TRBV2,TRBJ1-5
CASSQSWTGSGETQYF,TGCGCCAGCAGCCAATCTTGGACAGGGAGCGGGGAGACCCAGTACTTC,once,TRBD1,TRBV4-1,TRBJ2-5
CASSLRSLQGEQYF,TGTGCCAGCAGCTTGCGCTCACTTCAGGGGGAGCAGTACTTC,once,-,TRBV5-5,TRBJ2-7
CASGGPGANVLTF,TGTGCCTCCGGGGGGCCCGGGGCCAACGTCCTGACTTTC,-,-,TRBV2,TRBJ2-6
CASSLTVLATSYNEQFF,TGTGCCAGCAGCTTGACCGTATTAGCGACCTCCTACAATGAGCAGTTCTTC,-,-,TRBV5-4,TRBJ2-1
CASSLGGRGNEQYF,TGCGCCAGCAGCTTGGGTGGCAGGGGCAACGAGCAGTACTTC,-,-,TRBV5-1,TRBJ2-7
CASSRNIGGELPRMNTEAFF,TGTGCCAGCAGCCGGAATATTGGGGGGGAATTACCTCGGATGAACACTGAAGCTTTCTTT,once,-,TRBV14,TRBJ1-1
CASSRPRGRRTEAFF,TGCGCCAGCAGCCGCCCCAGAGGGAGGAGGACTGAAGCTTTCTTT,-,-,TRBV4-1,TRBJ1-1
CASSLGGYEQYF,TGTGCCAGCAGCTTAGGCGGGTACGAGCAGTACTTC,-,-,TRBV13,TRBJ2-7
CASSLGLADLTGGNIQYF,TGCGCCAGCAGCTTGGGACTAGCGGACCTCACGGGGGGGAACATTCAGTACTTC,-,TRBD2,TRBV5-1,TRBJ2-4
CASSSPGTGFSGYTF,TGTGCCAGCAGTTCCCCCGGGACAGGGTTTAGTGGCTACACCTTC,-,TRBD1,TRBV28,TRBJ1-2
CATSRATGVPYEQYF,TGTGCCACCAGCAGAGCCACAGGAGTCCCCTACGAGCAGTACTTC,once,-,TRBV15,TRBJ2-7
CASRQQRALGYNEQFF,TGTGCCAGCAGACAACAACGTGCCTTAGGCTACAATGAGCAGTTCTTC,-,-,TRBV28,TRBJ2-1
CASSPGQGRGVAGELFF,TGTGCCAGCTCACCCGGACAGGGGAGAGGTGTCGCCGGGGAGCTGTTTTTT,-,TRBD1,TRBV18,TRBJ2-2